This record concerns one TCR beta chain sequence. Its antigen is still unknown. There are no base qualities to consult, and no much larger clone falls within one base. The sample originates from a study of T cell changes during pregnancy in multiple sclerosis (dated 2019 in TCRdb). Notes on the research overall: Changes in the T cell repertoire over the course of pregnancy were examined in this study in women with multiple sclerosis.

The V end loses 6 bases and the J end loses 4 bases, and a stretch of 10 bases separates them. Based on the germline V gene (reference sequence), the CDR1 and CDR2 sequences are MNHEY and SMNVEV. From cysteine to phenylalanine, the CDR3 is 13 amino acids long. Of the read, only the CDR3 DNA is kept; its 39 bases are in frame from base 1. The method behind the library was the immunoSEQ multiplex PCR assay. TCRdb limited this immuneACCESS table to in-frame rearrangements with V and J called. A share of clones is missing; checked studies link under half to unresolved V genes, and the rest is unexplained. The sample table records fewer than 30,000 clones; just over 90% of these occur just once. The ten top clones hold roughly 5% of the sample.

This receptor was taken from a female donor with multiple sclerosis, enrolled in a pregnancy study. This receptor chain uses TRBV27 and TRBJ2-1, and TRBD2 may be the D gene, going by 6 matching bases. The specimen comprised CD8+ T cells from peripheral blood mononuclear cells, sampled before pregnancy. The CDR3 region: CASSRDSYNEQFF. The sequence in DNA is TGTGCCAGCAGCCGGGACTCTTACAATGAGCAGTTCTTC.